These 6 T cell receptor beta chains were sequenced from one sample in a study of T-cell reconstitution after alpha-beta-depleted transplantation in children (dated by TCRdb to 2016 to 2017). The library was generated by PCR. Sequencing used an Illumina HiSeq 2500. TCR libraries were prepared with molecular barcoding, using unique molecular identifiers to normalize TCRbeta repertoire quantification. Using fastp at Q25 and MiXCR, TCRdb reprocessed the public reads and kept productive beta chains. Here each entry gathers all rows of one CDR3 protein and keeps the most common genes and DNA. In this sample the table shows around 400,000 distinct CDR3 sequences, around 9.9% of which occur a single time. The top ten hold about 5% of the sample. The source material was PBMCs from the stem cell graft donor, sampled from the stem cell graft. The receptors were gathered from a human donor who donated a stem cell graft to a child with acute myeloid leukemia.

This clonotype was counted between two and nine times. V usage is TRBV24-1 and J usage is TRBJ2-1; 7 bases fit TRBD1. This CDR3 has 14 residues. Germline V lookup: CDR1 KGHDR, CDR2 SFDVKD. V shed 9 bases and J 0 bases; nucleotides not matched to a gene: 4. CDR3 nucleotides: TGTGCCACCTCCGGGACAGACTCCTACAATGAGCAGTTCTTC. This codes for CATSGTDSYNEQFF.

In its sample, this clonotype was seen a few times. The genes are TRBV7-2 and TRBJ1-2; the D gene is possibly TRBD1 (5 bases). V shed 4 bases and J shed 4 bases, with 10 bases lying between them. From germline, CDR1 is SGHTA and CDR2 FQGNSA. The CDR3 is made up of 13 amino acids. The CDR3 is CASSSPGSYGYTF. DNA for the CDR3: TGTGCCAGCAGCTCTCCAGGGAGCTATGGCTACACCTTC.

This clonotype was recorded many times. This chain connects TRBV4-2 to TRBJ2-3; D is unresolved. The germline CDR1 and CDR2 sequences are LGHNA and YNFKEQ. This CDR3 has 15 amino acids. The V gene lost 4 bases and the J gene lost 4 bases, with 15 bases spanning the gap. The DNA for the CDR3 is TGTGCCAGCAGCCCCCGCGGACCAGAGGCAGATACGCAGTATTTT. It translates to CASSPRGPEADTQYF.

This clonotype was seen only a few times. V is TRBV20-1 and J is TRBJ1-1; D remains unclear. This CDR3 region has 14 residues. V was pared by 0 bases and J by 1 base, with 9 bases between. Germline lookup yields CDR1 DFQATT and CDR2 SNEGSKA (reference sequence). CDR3 sequence: CSARDDGGNTEAFF. The CDR3 DNA reads as TGCAGTGCTAGAGATGATGGAGGGAACACTGAAGCTTTCTTT.

This clonotype occurred many times. V is TRBV6-4 and J is TRBJ2-1; 8 positions agree with TRBD2. Germline-derived CDR1 and CDR2 are MRHNA and SNTAGT. This CDR3 comprises 16 residues. Trimming removed 3 bases from V and 6 bases from J; junction bases left unmatched: 10. CDR3 bases: TGTGCCAGCAGTGAAGTAGGCGGGGGGACGGTCAATGAGCAGTTCTTC. It translates to CASSEVGGGTVNEQFF.

The V call is TRBV20-1, the J call TRBJ2-7; D gene uncertain. Germline lookup yields CDR1 DFQATT and CDR2 SNEGSKA (reference sequence). The CDR3 spans 15 residues. Trimming removed 3 bases at V and 0 bases at J, with 15 bases between. CDR3 in amino acids: CSASEGLGSSYEQYF. The CDR3 DNA is TGCAGTGCTAGCGAAGGATTGGGCAGCTCCTACGAGCAGTACTTC.